This T cell receptor (beta chain) emerged from a study of CD8 T cells in ankylosing spondylitis. Study-level results: Blood of patients with ankylosing spondylitis appeared to be characterized by a TCR beta motif of several highly homologous variants.

CDR1 is SGHNT and CDR2 is YENEEA in the germline V gene. This CDR3 region has 15 residues. The ends were cut back, 5 bases at V and 0 bases at J, with 10 bases in the middle. Libraries of TCR beta came from quantitative 5'-RACE with molecular barcodes. TCRdb called the 5' RACE reads again in MiXCR, with one record for every CDR3 protein. Found here are more than 300,000 distinct CDR3 sequences, approximately 8.2% of them singletons; the top ten hold more than 14%. A remark on this clonotype: Its target is unknown.

The chain couples TRBV11-3 to TRBJ2-2; D is ambiguous. Sequencing was performed on blood, either unsorted or a sorted T cell fraction (not recorded which). This sequence was found in a male donor with ankylosing spondylitis. DNA for the CDR3: TGTGCCAGCAGCGACCGGACGGCGAACACCGGGGAGCTGTTTTTT. Residues: CASSDRTANTGELFF.